These 4 T cell receptor beta chains were all obtained from the same sample, sequenced in a study of blood T cells in healthy people across ages. Primers used in a second PCR of roughly 6 to 11 cycles were a sample-barcoded 5' primer and a J-beta primer mix. TCRdb recomputed calls from the 5' RACE reads with MiXCR, one row per CDR3 protein. Of roughly 650,000 distinct CDR3 sequences listed, 32% were seen once; the top ten hold 15% to 17%. The sequencing input was blood. These receptors all come from an elderly woman in good health.

This sequence joins TRBV5-1 and TRBJ1-2, with D unresolved. Per germline, CDR1 SGHRS and CDR2 YFSETQ. V was trimmed by 4 bases and J by 1 base, leaving 11 bases between them. This CDR3 spans 14 amino acids. The CDR3 spells CASSPTSLNYGYTF. For the CDR3, the DNA is TGCGCCAGCAGCCCCACTTCTCTTAACTATGGCTACACCTTC.

A note on this clonotype: This may come from a read error, since a much larger clone is one base off. V and J are TRBV7-8 and TRBJ2-7; a weak D match, TRBD1 (6 bases). This CDR3 has 15 residues. Germline V gives CDR1 SGHVS, CDR2 FQNEAQ. The CDR3 reads CASNLEGQSSYEQYF. DNA of the CDR3: TGTGCCAGCAACTTAGAAGGACAGAGTTCCTACGAGCAGTACTTC.

V usage is TRBV7-6 and J usage is TRBJ2-3, with D uncertain. CDR1 and CDR2 from the germline V gene are SGHVS and FNYEAQ. CDR3 length: 13 residues. Trimming removed 5 bases at V and 7 bases at J, with 13 bases between. CDR3 coding DNA: TGTGCCAGCAGCCCCGGTTTTGGGTATACGCAGTATTTT. The encoded protein is CASSPGFGYTQYF.

This clonotype was counted only a few times. The chain has TRBV4-1 and TRBJ1-2, with D perhaps TRBD1 (5 bases). Trimming pared 3 bases from V and 8 bases from J, leaving 19 bases between. The CDR3 has 15 amino acids. Germline CDR1 MGHRA, CDR2 YSYEKL. In DNA form, the CDR3 reads TGCGCCAGCAGCCAGGACCTCGGGAGCGGGGGGGGCTACACCTTC. Translation: CASSQDLGSGGGYTF.